The rows below give T cell receptor beta chains drawn from one sample of a study of T-cell reconstitution after alpha-beta-depleted transplantation in children. TCRdb passed the PCR reads through MiXCR, listing each CDR3 protein once. The sample lists 200,000 to 300,000 distinct CDR3 sequences, 20% to 30% occurring once. The sample here was PBMCs, taken before TCRalphabeta/CD19-depleted stem cell transplant. The receptors were gathered from a girl aged 2-9 years with Fanconi anemia, due to receive a stem cell transplant. Both conserved end residues are part of each CDR3. A D gene is named only where the DNA matches it firmly. Rows give clone size only sometimes, using once, few, many, or a class for an expanded clone.

clone_size	v_call	j_call	d_call	cdr3_aa	cdr3_nt
few	TRBV20-1	TRBJ2-5	-	CSANRPGRGRGPQETQYF	TGCAGTGCTAATCGTCCGGGTCGGGGACGTGGACCCCAAGAGACCCAGTACTTC
many	TRBV29-1	TRBJ1-4	-	CSVEGGADEKLFF	TGCAGCGTTGAAGGGGGAGCGGATGAAAAACTGTTTTTT
many	TRBV6-5	TRBJ2-1	TRBD2	CANQLAGLNNEQFF	TGTGCCAACCAACTAGCGGGGCTTAACAATGAGCAGTTCTTC
-	TRBV27	TRBJ2-2	-	CASSKRRGRAGGELFF	TGTGCCAGCAGCAAGAGAAGGGGGAGGGCCGGCGGGGAGCTGTTTTTT
-	TRBV6-5	TRBJ2-4	-	CASSDSKNIQYF	TGTGCCAGCTCCGACAGCAAAAACATTCAGTACTTC
few	TRBV12-3/TRBV12-4	TRBJ2-2	-	CASSFLLTGELFF	TGTGCCAGCAGTTTCCTGCTCACCGGGGAGCTGTTTTTT
-	TRBV7-3	TRBJ2-1	TRBD2	CASSLDGRAGDEQFF	TGTGCCAGCAGCTTAGACGGGAGGGCCGGGGATGAGCAGTTCTTC
-	TRBV4-1	TRBJ2-7	-	CASSPRAGSYEQYF	TGCGCCAGCAGCCCCCGTGCGGGGAGCTACGAGCAGTACTTC
few	TRBV3-1	TRBJ2-7	-	CASSRKQGSYEQYF	TGTGCCAGCAGCCGAAAGCAGGGGTCCTACGAGCAGTACTTC
many	TRBV15	TRBJ2-3	-	CATSRDFWTSTDTQYF	TGTGCCACCAGCAGAGATTTCTGGACTAGCACAGATACGCAGTATTTT
few	TRBV11-2	TRBJ2-5	-	CASSLVTTQETQYF	TGTGCCAGCAGCTTAGTCACCACCCAAGAGACCCAGTACTTC
few	TRBV5-1	TRBJ2-5	-	CASSRDSQPRTQYF	TGCGCCAGCAGCCGGGACTCCCAACCAAGGACCCAGTACTTC
-	TRBV27	TRBJ2-1	-	CASSLTQGVFNEQFF	TGTGCCAGCAGTTTAACACAGGGAGTCTTCAATGAGCAGTTCTTC
many	TRBV7-3	TRBJ2-1	TRBD2	CASSLVGGRAPNEQFF	TGTGCCAGCAGCTTAGTAGGCGGGAGGGCCCCCAATGAGCAGTTCTTC
-	TRBV24-1	TRBJ2-5	-	CATSPGGLGTQYF	TGTGCCACCAGTCCCGGGGGCCTGGGGACCCAGTACTTC
many	TRBV29-1	TRBJ2-2	TRBD1	CSVDRQGAGELFF	TGCAGCGTTGACCGACAGGGAGCCGGGGAGCTGTTTTTT
many	TRBV5-1	TRBJ2-5	TRBD2	CASSLGTSGRSGETQYF	TGCGCCAGCAGCTTGGGGACTAGCGGGAGGAGTGGAGAGACCCAGTACTTC
many	TRBV7-9	TRBJ2-5	-	CASSFIGIGGQETQYF	TGTGCCAGCAGCTTTATCGGTATAGGAGGACAAGAGACCCAGTACTTC
-	TRBV7-2	TRBJ2-7	TRBD2	CASRKTAGDRYEQYF	TGTGCCAGCAGAAAAACAGCGGGGGATCGCTACGAGCAGTACTTC
-	TRBV11-2	TRBJ2-1	-	CASSIRGPSYNEQFF	TGTGCCAGCAGCATCCGTGGTCCCTCCTACAATGAGCAGTTCTTC
many	TRBV7-2	TRBJ2-3	-	CASSPIAVPTTDTQYF	TGTGCCAGCAGCCCCATAGCGGTCCCGACCACAGATACGCAGTATTTT
-	TRBV29-1	TRBJ2-5	TRBD1	CSVVPTGAGETQYF	TGCAGCGTTGTTCCCACAGGGGCCGGAGAGACCCAGTACTTC
-	TRBV20-1	TRBJ2-2	-	CSAEATLAANTGELFF	TGCAGTGCCGAGGCAACCTTAGCGGCAAACACCGGGGAGCTGTTTTTT
many	TRBV10-3	TRBJ2-5	-	CAINEELQETQYF	TGTGCCATCAATGAGGAACTCCAAGAGACCCAGTACTTC
many	TRBV29-1	TRBJ2-1	-	CSVVRIRGPSYNEQFF	TGCAGCGTTGTAAGGATCAGGGGCCCTTCCTACAATGAGCAGTTCTTC
-	TRBV29-1	TRBJ1-3	-	CSVPAGEAGNTIYF	TGCAGCGTTCCGGCAGGTGAAGCTGGAAACACCATATATTTT
few	TRBV5-6	TRBJ2-7	-	CASSLLRYEQYF	TGTGCCAGCAGCCTACTGCGGTACGAGCAGTACTTC
many	TRBV15	TRBJ2-2	-	CATSPRGRDYTGELFF	TGTGCCACCAGCCCCCGTGGGCGAGATTACACCGGGGAGCTGTTTTTT
few	TRBV6-2/TRBV6-3	TRBJ2-3	TRBD2	CASSYRLLAGFEDTQYF	TGTGCCAGCAGTTACAGGCTTCTAGCGGGATTCGAAGATACGCAGTATTTT
few	TRBV20-1	TRBJ2-7	TRBD2	CRARGLAALGQYF	TGCAGGGCCCGGGGACTAGCGGCGCTTGGGCAGTACTTC
medium-sized	TRBV10-3	TRBJ1-5	-	CAISDLGPGGNQPQHF	TGTGCCATCAGTGACCTGGGTCCGGGGGGCAATCAGCCCCAGCATTTT
few	TRBV4-2	TRBJ2-1	TRBD2	CASSRGTSGRWDNEQFF	TGTGCCAGCAGCCGGGGGACTAGCGGGAGATGGGACAATGAGCAGTTCTTC